This T cell receptor (beta chain) derives from a study of blood T cells in healthy people across ages. Study-wide points: Diversity figures based on one million T cells were deemed too low. More naive CD4+ cells and higher diversity were found in long-lived than in aged donors.

This clonotype was seen a few times. Its cognate antigen is unknown. Germline assignment: CDR1 KGHSH and CDR2 LQKENI. V shed 3 bases and J 3 bases; nucleotides not matched to a gene: 2. The CDR3 is made up of 13 amino acids. With a J-beta primer mix and a sample-barcoded 5' primer, a second PCR ran roughly 6 to 12 cycles. TCRdb reanalysed the 5' RACE reads using MiXCR and keeps one entry per CDR3 protein. Altogether hundreds of thousands of distinct CDR3 sequences are present, approximately 52% being singletons, with the ten largest covering approximately 13%. Material for sequencing was blood. The rearrangement links TRBV18 to TRBJ2-7, with TRBD1 identical over 7 bases. This clonotype originated in a woman at least 80 years old in good health. CDR3 amino acids: CASSPRQGYEQYF. The CDR3 nucleotides read TGTGCCAGCTCACCTCGACAGGGCTACGAGCAGTACTTC.